Reported below is one TCR beta chain. The record originates from a study of human T cells and chemical hapten exposure. As for time point: patch test 3, about 24 weeks after DPC sensitization. Treatment in this sample: therapeutic diphenylcyclopropenone sensitization with weekly scalp DPC. V lost 4 bases and J lost 7, with 13 bases in between. The CDR3 sequence is 13 residues long. Germline CDR1 reads SGHAT; CDR2 reads FQNNGV. Each CDR3 protein gets one entry after TCRdb re-called the RACE reads with MiXCR. The repertoire holds about 120,000 distinct CDR3 sequences, approximately 10% seen once, with over 2% in the top ten.

The source was whole blood, collected in connection with sensitization to the hapten diphenylcyclopropenone (DPC). This sequence joins TRBV11-2 and TRBJ2-5, with D unresolved. The receptor's source is a woman in her forties or fifties with alopecia areata. Some clones in this sample may be carry-over from other donors' samples. CDR3 nucleotides: TGTGCCAGCAGCTCTGACCCATCGGGGACCCAGTACTTC. Translated, it gives CASSSDPSGTQYF.